This TCR beta chain was captured by sequencing in a study of TIL therapy for anti-PD-1-resistant metastatic lung cancer. In the study overall: Tumors were harvested before any PD-1/PD-L1 blockade. General study points: After infusion, TIL clonotypes partly replaced peripheral T cells and declined over months. The cohort had more treatment-naive, never-smoker and oncogene-addicted patients than typical.

Worth noting for this clone: Its antigen is undetermined.

This was the immunoSEQ v3 assay. Using immunoSEQ multiplex PCR, the repertoire was profiled, and TCRdb retains in-frame clones only, with some absent. Among about 53,000 clones listed, about 73% were seen once. Time point: pre-treatment sample, taken before nivolumab and TIL therapy. Enrollment ran from 2017 to early 2020. Trimming took 4 bases from V and 1 from J, leaving 23 bases between them. Per germline, CDR1 SGHDT and CDR2 YYEEEE. CDR3 length: 18 residues. V and J are TRBV5-6 and TRBJ1-1; tentative D call: TRBD1 (6 bases). The sequencing here drew on blood, taken at baseline. The receptor was isolated from a person aged 25-80 years with non-small cell lung cancer. The CDR3: CASSLPARGPLSNTEAFF. The CDR3 DNA follows: TGTGCCAGCAGCCTACCGGCCAGGGGACCCCTCTCGAACACTGAAGCTTTCTTT.